The 30 T cell receptor beta chains presented below share a single source sample, sequenced in a study of T cells in localized non-small cell lung cancer. The assay was immunoSEQ multiplex PCR, and TCRdb's table has in-frame clones only and misses some. The repertoire has some 22,000 clones, approximately 87% of them found once; the top ten carry 5.5% to 6.5%. The specimen comprised PBMCs, sampled before any cancer treatment. These receptors were obtained from a man aged 40 to 69 with stage II lung adenocarcinoma.

This clone was observed a few times. The chain joins TRBV16 to TRBJ2-7, with TRBD2 matching 7 bases. This CDR3 is built from 15 residues. V shed 4 bases and J 0 bases; nucleotides not matched to a gene: 6. Per the germline V gene, CDR1 is KGHSY and CDR2 is FQNENV. CDR3 loop: CASSPRGESSYEQYF. CDR3 nucleotides: TGTGCCAGCAGCCCCCGGGGGGAGAGCTCCTACGAGCAGTACTTC.

The V and J genes are TRBV7-9 and TRBJ2-3; D gene uncertain. The germline V and J ends were trimmed by 1 base and 1 base, with 6 bases remaining between them. This CDR3 region has 14 residues. Germline CDR1 reads SEHNR; CDR2 reads FQNEAQ (reference sequence). Written as DNA, the CDR3 is TGTGCCAGCAGCTTAGTGGTGGGCACAGATACGCAGTATTTT. Its protein is CASSLVVGTDTQYF.

The V call is TRBV4-1, the J call TRBJ1-1; TRBD1 matches 7 bases. CDR3 length equals 13 residues. Trimming at V came to 4 bases and at J to 8 bases, leaving 7 bases not matched to a gene. The germline V gene encodes CDR1 MGHRA and CDR2 YSYEKL. The DNA of the CDR3 is TGCGCCAGCAGCCCCCCCGGACAGGAAGAAGCTTTCTTT. Protein sequence: CASSPPGQEEAFF.

J is TRBJ2-2 and V is TRBV11-3, with 8 nucleotides matching TRBD1. There are 16 residues in the CDR3. Germline loops: CDR1 SGHNT, CDR2 YENEEA. Unmatched junction bases numbered 1, after V lost 1 base and J lost 0 bases. CDR3 bases: TGTGCCAGCAGCTTAGCAGGGGGCTCGAACACCGGGGAGCTGTTTTTT. Amino acid sequence: CASSLAGGSNTGELFF.

This chain connects TRBV6-1 to TRBJ2-7, with D unresolved. The CDR3 extends over 14 amino acids. With 4 bases removed from V and 1 base from J, the gap between germline ends came to 11 bases. CDR1 MNHNS and CDR2 SASEGT come from the germline V gene. CDR3 nucleotide sequence: TGTGCCAGCAGTGCCAGAGCAGAGTCCTACGAGCAGTACTTC. This codes for CASSARAESYEQYF.

The J gene is TRBJ1-2, the V gene TRBV7-2, with no clear D. The germline V and J ends were trimmed by 2 bases and 5 bases, with 12 bases remaining between them. Per germline, CDR1 SGHTA and CDR2 FQGNSA. This CDR3 contains 14 residues. The DNA of the CDR3 is TGTGCCAGCAGCTTAAACGTCGATCTTTATGGCTACACCTTC. Residues: CASSLNVDLYGYTF. Supplemented by reference TRBV7-2 and TRBJ1-2, the full variable domain reads GAGVSQSPSNKVTEKGKDVELRCDPISGHTALYWYRQSLGQGLEFLIYFQGNSAPDKSGLPSDRFSAERTGGSVSTLTIQRTQQEDSAVYLCASSLNVDLYGYTFGSGTRLTVV.

The V call is TRBV6-5, the J call TRBJ1-4, with unresolved D. Germline V CDR1 and CDR2: MNHEY, SVGAGI. Between the trimmed V and J ends, which lost 0 bases and 11 bases, there was a span of 10 bases. The CDR3 runs 13 residues. CDR3 loop: CASSYSTGSKLFF. DNA of the CDR3: TGTGCCAGCAGTTACTCAACCGGGAGCAAACTGTTTTTT.

V is TRBV6-4 and J is TRBJ1-6, with D unclear. The CDR3 extends over 17 amino acids. The germline V gene encodes CDR1 MRHNA and CDR2 SNTAGT. Trimming stripped 11 bases from V and 0 bases from J, with 20 bases between. CDR3 bases: TGTGCCGTCTGGAGTGGTCTAAAAAGCTCCTATAATTCACCCCTCCACTTT. Amino acids: CAVWSGLKSSYNSPLHF.

V and J are TRBV7-2 and TRBJ2-3; D perhaps matches TRBD1 (6 bases). Germline V lookup: CDR1 SGHTA, CDR2 FQGNSA. This CDR3 is 14 amino acids long. V shed 3 bases and J shed 0 bases, with 7 bases lying between them. For the CDR3, the DNA is TGTGCCAGCAGCTTGGGACAAAGCACAGATACGCAGTATTTT. This codes for CASSLGQSTDTQYF.

This clone was detected a few times. The J gene is TRBJ1-4, the V gene TRBV19, with D maybe TRBD1 (5 bases). Germline V lookup: CDR1 LNHDA, CDR2 SQIVND (reference sequence). The ends were cut back, 6 bases at V and 8 bases at J, with 19 bases in the middle. The CDR3 is 15 amino acids. The CDR3 region is CASRFLQGREEKLFF. The CDR3 DNA reads TGTGCCAGTAGATTCCTCCAGGGAAGAGAGGAAAAACTGTTTTTT.

This rearrangement joins TRBV9 to TRBJ2-2; 10 nucleotides match TRBD1. The germline CDR1 and CDR2 sequences are SGDLS and YYNGEE. The CDR3 spans 15 residues. J gave up 7 bases and V 3 bases, and 6 bases lay outside the gene matches. The chain's CDR3 is CASSARQGAGGELFF. DNA for the CDR3: TGTGCCAGCAGCGCGAGACAGGGGGCAGGCGGGGAGCTGTTTTTT.

The chain recombines TRBV7-8 with TRBJ2-1, with 11 bases identical to TRBD2. The CDR3 runs to 13 residues. In germline, CDR1 is SGHVS, CDR2 FQNEAQ. Trimming at V came to 3 bases and at J to 10 bases, leaving 2 bases not matched to a gene. CDR3 protein: CASSFTSGSEQFF. DNA of the CDR3: TGTGCCAGCAGCTTTACTAGCGGGAGCGAGCAGTTCTTC.

The V and J genes are TRBV5-6 and TRBJ2-2; D ambiguous. The CDR3 totals 11 residues. Germline CDR1 reads SGHDT; CDR2 reads YYEEEE. V lost 1 base and J 6 bases, leaving 1 base between the germline ends. The CDR3 here is CASSLPGELFF. The CDR3 nucleotides are TGTGCCAGCAGCTTGCCCGGGGAGCTGTTTTTT.

The chain couples TRBV10-3 to TRBJ2-3; 16 bases line up with TRBD2. CDR3 length: 16 amino acids. Germline V gene lookup returns CDR1 ENHRY and CDR2 SYGVKD. V gave up 10 bases and J gave up 0 bases; unmatched junction bases: 4. The CDR3 coding sequence is TGTGCCACCGGGGGACTAGCGGGAGGGAGCACAGATACGCAGTATTTT. It codes for CATGGLAGGSTDTQYF.

The chain is built from TRBV4-2 and TRBJ1-2; D may be TRBD1 (6 bases). Deletions cut 0 bases from V and 0 bases from J, with 14 bases between. The CDR3 sequence is 17 residues long. CDR1 and CDR2 (germline): LGHNA, YNFKEQ. The CDR3 loop reads CASSQEGAGQANYGYTF. CDR3 DNA: TGTGCCAGCAGCCAAGAGGGGGCAGGCCAAGCTAACTATGGCTACACCTTC.

CDR3 amino acids: CSVGASTDTQYF. In nucleotides, the CDR3 is TGCAGCGTTGGGGCTAGCACAGATACGCAGTATTTT. The rearrangement uses TRBV29-1 and TRBJ2-3, with D hard to call. Germline CDR1 reads SQVTM; CDR2 reads ANQGSEA. V lost 4 bases, J lost 0 bases, and 5 bases lay in between. The CDR3 spans 12 residues.

The V gene is TRBV5-6, the J gene TRBJ1-1; D unresolved. With 1 base removed from V and 7 bases from J, the gap between germline ends came to 14 bases. This CDR3 comprises 14 residues. Germline-derived CDR1 and CDR2 are SGHDT and YYEEEE. The CDR3 DNA is TGTGCCAGCAGCTTGTCCCTTCGTAGCGTTGAAGCTTTCTTT. Its protein product is CASSLSLRSVEAFF.

The V call is TRBV11-2, the J call TRBJ2-1; no firm D call. The ends were cut back, 5 bases at V and 8 bases at J, with 16 bases in the middle. In germline, CDR1 is SGHAT, CDR2 FQNNGV. The CDR3 runs to 14 residues. CDR3 in amino acids: CASSPRFEADEQFF. CDR3 bases: TGTGCCAGCAGCCCGCGGTTTGAGGCGGATGAGCAGTTCTTC.

This sequence joins TRBV6-5 and TRBJ1-5; no clear D gene. The germline V and J ends were trimmed by 6 bases and 4 bases, with 4 bases remaining between them. Germline CDR1 is MNHEY and CDR2 is SVGAGI. The CDR3 length is 11 residues. The CDR3 region has the DNA TGTGCCAGCAGGCGAAATCAGCCCCAGCATTTT. It yields the protein CASRRNQPQHF.

The chain has TRBV19 and TRBJ1-3; the D is unclear. Per germline, CDR1 LNHDA and CDR2 SQIVND (reference sequence). The CDR3 extends over 14 amino acids. V lost 7 bases and J 0 bases, leaving 10 bases between the germline ends. The CDR3 DNA is TGTGCCAGTAACAAGGGCTACTCTGGAAACACCATATATTTT. Translation gives CASNKGYSGNTIYF. Full variable domain (remainder filled in from reference TRBV19 and TRBJ1-3): DGGITQSPKYLFRKEGQNVTLSCEQNLNHDAMYWYRQDPGQGLRLIYYSQIVNDFQKGDIAEGYSVSREKKESFPLTVTSAQKNPTAFYLCASNKGYSGNTIYFGEGSWLTVV.

This rearrangement joins TRBV10-3 to TRBJ2-1; 7 bases align to TRBD2. V lost 2 bases, J lost 7 bases, and 8 bases stayed unmatched. Germline V CDR1 and CDR2: ENHRY, SYGVKD. The CDR3 consists of 15 residues. CDR3 bases: TGTGCCATCAGTGAGCGGCTAGCGGAAAGGAATGAGCAGTTCTTC. It yields the protein CAISERLAERNEQFF.

The rearrangement links TRBV19 to TRBJ2-1, with D perhaps matching TRBD2 (6 bases). The germline CDR1 and CDR2 sequences are LNHDA and SQIVND (reference sequence). V lost 11 bases and J lost 6, with 14 bases in between. CDR3 length equals 12 residues. In nucleotides, the CDR3 is TGTGCCTCCCATGGGGACTTCAATGAGCAGTTCTTC. This gives the protein CASHGDFNEQFF.

CDR3 residues: CASSHVVGEQYF. The CDR3 region has the DNA TGTGCCAGCAGCCACGTCGTTGGCGAGCAGTACTTC. The gene calls are TRBV7-2 and TRBJ2-7, with no clear D. The ends were cut back, 5 bases at V and 6 bases at J, with 11 bases in the middle. Germline CDR1 is SGHTA and CDR2 is FQGNSA. The CDR3 extends over 12 amino acids.

The gene calls are TRBV19 and TRBJ2-7, with TRBD1 identical over 8 bases. The CDR3 covers 15 residues. Germline trimming cut 4 bases from V and 3 bases from J; bases unmatched to any gene: 8. In germline, CDR1 is LNHDA, CDR2 SQIVND (reference sequence). CDR3 amino acids: CASSNRRTGSYEQYF. Here the CDR3 DNA reads TGTGCCAGTAGTAATCGCCGGACAGGGAGCTACGAGCAGTACTTC. The full variable domain, completed using reference TRBV19 and TRBJ2-7, is DGGITQSPKYLFRKEGQNVTLSCEQNLNHDAMYWYRQDPGQGLRLIYYSQIVNDFQKGDIAEGYSVSREKKESFPLTVTSAQKNPTAFYLCASSNRRTGSYEQYFGPGTRLTVT.

The V gene is TRBV6-5, the J gene TRBJ1-1; possible D gene TRBD1, 5 bases. CDR1 is MNHEY and CDR2 is SVGAGI in the germline V gene. Trimming cost V 5 bases and J 1 base, with 11 bases left between them. The CDR3 covers 14 residues. The CDR3 is CASSRQTSNTEAFF. The CDR3 DNA reads TGTGCCAGCAGTCGACAGACTTCGAACACTGAAGCTTTCTTT.

The chain couples TRBV10-2 to TRBJ2-1, with TRBD2 identical over 8 bases. The germline V gene encodes CDR1 WSHSY and CDR2 SAAADI. Trimming took 7 bases from V and 7 from J; bases not matched to a gene: 9. This CDR3 is built from 14 residues. CDR3 sequence reads: CASKEAGEGNEQFF. DNA for the CDR3: TGCGCCAGCAAGGAAGCGGGGGAAGGGAATGAGCAGTTCTTC.

This rearrangement joins TRBV6-1 to TRBJ2-5; TRBD2 aligns across 7 bases. The J call may not be correct, given that the DNA end is closer to TRBJ2-7. The CDR3 spans 15 residues. CDR1 and CDR2 (germline): MNHNS, SASEGT. CDR3 residues: CASSPESGASYEQYF. The CDR3 region has the DNA TGTGCCAGCAGTCCGGAGAGCGGGGCCTCCTACGAGCAGTACTTC.

The chain carries TRBV19 and TRBJ1-1; the D gene is possibly TRBD1 (6 bases). V was cut by 7 bases and J by 5 bases, with 14 bases left in between. The CDR3 length is 13 residues. Germline V gives CDR1 LNHDA, CDR2 SQIVND (reference sequence). DNA for the CDR3: TGTGCCAGTAAACAGGGTTGGGGGACTGAAGCTTTCTTT. Its protein is CASKQGWGTEAFF.

V and J are TRBV29-1 and TRBJ1-1; D gene ambiguous. V gave up 0 bases and J gave up 8 bases, with 13 bases separating them. Germline V gene data show CDR1 as SQVTM and CDR2 as ANQGSEA. The CDR3 extends over 13 amino acids. Here the CDR3 reads CSVEDGAAGEAFF. CDR3 nucleotide sequence: TGCAGCGTTGAAGATGGAGCGGCGGGGGAAGCTTTCTTT.

The rearrangement joins TRBV18 to TRBJ2-5, with 8 bases lining up with TRBD1. The ends lost 4 bases at V and 4 bases at J; junction bases unmatched: 2. The CDR3 sequence is 13 residues long. Germline loops: CDR1 KGHSH, CDR2 LQKENI. CDR3 DNA: TGTGCCAGCTCACTAGGACAGGGAGAGACCCAGTACTTC. Its translation is CASSLGQGETQYF.